This TCR beta chain was sequenced in a study of cytomegalovirus exposure and HLA in healthy donors. The study, taken as a whole, reports: With later analysis, a missense DCLRE1C variant became linked to TCR beta V- and J-gene trimming.

The PCR contained 60 Vbeta and 13 Jbeta primers. The assay was immunoSEQ multiplex PCR, and TCRdb's table has in-frame clones only and misses some. The data show 200,000 or so clones, about 80% seen once. This clone has a handful of counts. The antigen is not known. The receptor was isolated from a man in his late teens or twenties in good health and CMV-seronegative. The specimen was PBMCs.

CDR3 sequence (DNA): TGTGCCAGCAGTCCGCTAGACAGCAATCCCTACGAGCAGTACTTC. This sequence encodes CASSPLDSNPYEQYF. This chain joins TRBV28 and TRBJ2-7; D possibly corresponds to TRBD1 (5 bases). The V gene lost 5 bases and the J gene lost 2 bases, with 16 bases spanning the gap. Germline assignment: CDR1 MDHEN and CDR2 SYDVKM. The CDR3 consists of 15 residues.